The T cell receptor beta chain under discussion was sequenced for a study of PD-L1 blockade in urothelial cancer (dated by TCRdb to about 2017). The study in broad terms: All patients started therapy in the mid-2010s and received atezolizumab 1,200 mg intravenously every 3 weeks. Twenty-five of 29 patients were identified as males with urothelial cancer of bladder origin, and a prior smoking history was reported by 18 of 29 patients. Patients had an ECOG performance status of 0 or 1 and had received between 0 and 3 prior chemotherapy regimens. Blood samples were analyzed at 3 weeks after treatment start (second dose) and at 6 weeks after treatment start. Blood samples yielded a median of approximately 150,000 T cells and 65,000 to 95,000 unique TCRs, with median clonality 0.080. The study was an exploratory multi-omic analysis of somatic, immune and clinical correlates of response to PD-L1 blockade with atezolizumab in urothelial cancer. Pretreatment tumor samples, along with matched peripheral blood serially collected before and after atezolizumab treatment, were subjected to TCR sequencing. Durable clinical benefit was defined as progression-free survival longer than 6 months, and TCR features were also tested against progression-free and overall survival. In the same patients who had TCR sequencing, pretreatment tumors also underwent whole exome sequencing and RNA sequencing. Some ten patients reached durable clinical benefit, while 20 patients did not. Pretreatment blood TCR-seq was available for under 35 patients, at least one posttreatment blood collection was obtained for some 25 patients, and tumor TCR-seq was available for some 25 patients.

Synthetic TCR analog templates were spiked into each PCR to estimate absolute template abundance from read counts. Using the immunoSEQ assay, TCRbeta CDR3 regions were amplified from genomic DNA with bias-controlled V and J gene primers. Sequencing of rearranged TCRbeta segments was performed at approximately 20X coverage. The paper's processing steps were these. Clustering was used to correct sequencing errors, and CDR3s were annotated against IMGT to assign V, D and J genes. Out-of-frame and stop-codon sequences were excluded, and only productive TCRbeta rearrangements were used in downstream analyses. To compute clonality, Shannon entropy was normalized by the log of the number of unique productive sequences and then subtracted from one. Clones differing between time points or between blood and tumor were identified using Fisher's exact test with Benjamini-Hochberg correction, with an adjusted p below 0.01 applied as the threshold. Sourced from immuneACCESS, this table was stored by TCRdb with only in-frame sequences that have V and J called. A share of the clones is absent; for the studies checked, an unresolved V gene accounts for under half, and the remainder has no known explanation. V, J and clone size reflect that table, while D and trimming were determined from the DNA. Within this sample are fewer than 50,000 clones, with under 90% of them counted one time only. The biggest ten clones account for approximately 2.9% of the sample.

In the case of this clone: The antigen it binds to is not known. The sample holds no much larger clone one base away, and base qualities are not on file.

Study-level results and caveats: A pretreatment peripheral blood TCR clonality below the median was linked to improved progression-free and overall survival. Small sample size (n of about 30) and many exploratory analyses mean the results are intended to be hypothesis-generating. Greater expansion of tumor-associated TCR clones in peripheral blood 3 weeks after the start of treatment was observed in patients with durable benefit (n of about 21, p = 0.022).

V and J are truncated by 4 bases and 5 bases respectively, leaving an intervening sequence of 5 bases. Inclusive of the bounding cysteine and phenylalanine, the CDR3 is 11 residues long. The CDR3 DNA has 33 bases and is translated from base 1. CDR1 and CDR2 are read off the germline V gene as SNHLY and FYNNEI. In the paper's terms, the time point label means: pretreatment peripheral blood. A total of approximately 27 patients with locally advanced or metastatic urothelial carcinoma, treated at Memorial Sloan Kettering on a trial protocol, made up the cohort. Peripheral blood mononuclear cells were collected pretreatment and during treatment, with between 1 and 8 total time points obtained per patient. The Qiagen DNeasy Blood extraction kit was used to purify genomic DNA from total PBMCs and tumor samples. PBMCs were collected pretreatment and during treatment, and were isolated and stored as previously described.

The V and J genes are TRBV2 and TRBJ1-2, with the D segment identity uncertain. This TCR derives from a man between 65 and 85 years old with urothelial cancer. This material consisted of PBMCs, taken around atezolizumab (anti-PD-L1) treatment. Read as DNA, the sequence is TGTGCCAGCAGTGTAAATTATGGCTACACCTTC. Its protein reads: CASSVNYGYTF.